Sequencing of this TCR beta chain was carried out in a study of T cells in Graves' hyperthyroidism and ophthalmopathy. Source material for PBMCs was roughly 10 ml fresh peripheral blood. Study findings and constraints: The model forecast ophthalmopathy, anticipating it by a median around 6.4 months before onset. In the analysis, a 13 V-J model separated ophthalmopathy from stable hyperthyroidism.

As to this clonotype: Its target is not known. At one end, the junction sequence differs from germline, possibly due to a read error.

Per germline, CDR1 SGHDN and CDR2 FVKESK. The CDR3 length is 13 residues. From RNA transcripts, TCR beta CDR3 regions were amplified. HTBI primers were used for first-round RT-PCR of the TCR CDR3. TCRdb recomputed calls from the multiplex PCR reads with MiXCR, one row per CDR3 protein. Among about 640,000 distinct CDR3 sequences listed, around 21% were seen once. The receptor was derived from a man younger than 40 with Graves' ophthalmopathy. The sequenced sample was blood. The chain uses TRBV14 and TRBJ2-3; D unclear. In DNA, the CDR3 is TGTGCCAGCAGCCAGCTAGTCTTAGATGCGCAGTATTTT. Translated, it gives CASSQLVLDAQYF.